This T cell receptor beta chain was captured in a study of T cell repertoires in cytomegalovirus infection. Across the study: It was the public TCR beta signatures that indicated both CMV infection and matching HLA type. Findings and limits, study-wide: There were HLA-C-restricted CMV-specific TCR beta clonotypes dominating the ex vivo response. Public TCR beta family frequency separated CMV-and-HLA carriers, including in an independent cohort.

In regard to this clonotype: The target antigen is unknown.

The V gene's germline CDR1 is SGHTA and CDR2 FQGNSA. CDR3 size: 15 residues. With V trimmed by 5 bases and J by 7 bases, 8 bases remained unmatched. TCRdb re-called the reads with MiXCR, one entry per CDR3 protein. The sample contains under 450,000 distinct CDR3 sequences, about 35% of which appear only once. This rearrangement joins TRBV7-2 to TRBJ2-5, with 12 positions matching TRBD1. The source is a human donor in good health (CMV status not recorded). Some clones in this sample may be carry-over from other donors' samples. Sequencing was performed on cultured PBMCs, taken from culture after CMV antigen stimulation. This chain's CDR3 is CASSQGQGALLTQYF. The CDR3 DNA is TGTGCCAGCAGCCAGGGACAGGGGGCTTTGTTGACCCAGTACTTC. Complete variable domain (other parts from reference TRBV7-2 and TRBJ2-5): GAGVSQSPSNKVTEKGKDVELRCDPISGHTALYWYRQSLGQGLEFLIYFQGNSAPDKSGLPSDRFSAERTGGSVSTLTIQRTQQEDSAVYLCASSQGQGALLTQYFGPGTRLLVL.